These 8 T cell receptor beta chains were all obtained from the same sample, sequenced in a study of T-cell memory formation after mild COVID-19. One entry per CDR3 protein, called by TCRdb with MiXCR from the 5' RACE reads. Seen here are just under 350,000 distinct CDR3 sequences, over 10% observed once, and the top ten hold roughly a fifth. The sample consisted of PBMCs or a T cell subset sorted from them (not recorded which). Source of these receptors: a man aged 18 to 29 who had mild COVID-19 (a few samples of this study predate the infection). Cell type and time point are not known.

This chain uses TRBV4-2 with TRBJ2-1, with 12 nucleotides matching TRBD2. The CDR3 loop spans 16 amino acids. Germline trimming cut 3 bases from V and 9 bases from J; bases unmatched to any gene: 9. Germline V lookup: CDR1 LGHNA, CDR2 YNFKEQ. CDR3 sequence reads: CASSQGSSGGAFEQFF. For the CDR3, the DNA is TGTGCCAGCAGCCAGGGATCTAGCGGGGGGGCCTTTGAGCAGTTCTTC.

V usage is TRBV18 and J usage is TRBJ2-5; D not resolved. Germline V lookup: CDR1 KGHSH, CDR2 LQKENI. Trimming left V 2 bases short and J 5 bases short, with 9 bases between. The CDR3 sequence is 13 residues long. The CDR3 region is CASSPGIEETQYF. The CDR3 bases are TGTGCCAGCTCACCAGGGATTGAGGAGACCCAGTACTTC.

The CDR3 loop reads CATSREQGAEGVQFF. The CDR3 nucleotides read TGTGCCACCAGCAGGGAACAGGGGGCGGAAGGGGTGCAGTTCTTC. The chain is built from TRBV15 and TRBJ2-1; 9 nucleotides agree with TRBD1. J gave up 12 bases and V 3 bases, and 12 bases lay outside the gene matches. Germline V gene sequence: CDR1 LNHNV, CDR2 YYDKDF (reference sequence). The CDR3 length is 15 residues.

This clonotype showed up many times. V is TRBV3-1 and J is TRBJ1-5; D remains unclear. Trimming cost V 3 bases and J 0 bases, with 12 bases left between them. The germline CDR1 and CDR2 sequences are LGHDT and YNNKEL (reference sequence). This CDR3 has 16 residues. The CDR3 DNA reads as TGTGCCAGCAGCCACGGGCGAGAGTATAGCAATCAGCCCCAGCATTTT. Amino acids: CASSHGREYSNQPQHF.

The rearrangement links TRBV29-1 to TRBJ2-2; 10 nucleotides agree with TRBD1. Germline V gene data show CDR1 as SQVTM and CDR2 as ANQGSEA. CDR3 length: 13 residues. The V and J ends lost 6 bases and 3 bases, in that order; junction bases with no gene match: 1. CDR3 amino acids: CSVGTGDTGELFF. In nucleotides, the CDR3 is TGCAGCGTGGGGACAGGGGACACCGGGGAGCTGTTTTTT.

The chain couples TRBV5-1 to TRBJ1-1; no definite D call. With 1 base removed from V and 1 base from J, the gap between germline ends came to 8 bases. The CDR3 loop spans 14 amino acids. CDR1 SGHRS and CDR2 YFSETQ come from the germline V gene. The CDR3 loop is CASSLSVSNTEAFF. CDR3 coding DNA: TGCGCCAGCAGCTTGTCGGTCTCGAACACTGAAGCTTTCTTT.

The gene calls are TRBV9 and TRBJ2-3, with D unresolved. V was pared by 4 bases and J by 7 bases, with 7 bases between. Germline values: CDR1 SGDLS, CDR2 YYNGEE. The CDR3 runs 11 residues. CDR3 loop: CASSPGHTQYF. As DNA, the CDR3 is TGTGCCAGCAGCCCCGGGCATACGCAGTATTTT.

This clonotype was seen a few times. The chain links TRBV6-5 to TRBJ2-1, with 8 bases fitting TRBD2. CDR3 length: 17 amino acids. Losses at the gene ends were 6 bases for V and 1 base for J; bases not matched to a gene: 11. Germline V gene data show CDR1 as MNHEY and CDR2 as SVGAGI. In DNA, the CDR3 is TGTGCCAGCAGCTCACTAGCGGAGACTCCATCCTACAATGAGCAGTTCTTC. Its translation is CASSSLAETPSYNEQFF.